The present TCR beta chain was sequenced within a study of T cells in localized non-small cell lung cancer. With respect to this clone: Its cognate antigen is unknown.

The assay was immunoSEQ multiplex PCR, and TCRdb's table has in-frame clones only and misses some. Among approximately 70,000 clones listed, about 90% were seen once. Whole-study results and caveats: Turning up in adjacent lung were a median about 61 of the top 100 tumor clones. Uninvolved adjacent lung had higher T cell clonality than tumor and all other tissues.

The CDR3 consists of 11 residues. Germline CDR1 is MNHNS and CDR2 is SASEGT. Trimming removed 10 bases from V and 3 bases from J, with 9 bases in between. The TCR comes from a male donor aged 60 or older with stage III squamous cell lung carcinoma. The sequenced sample was peripheral blood, obtained before any cancer treatment. The chain has TRBV6-1 and TRBJ1-2; D unclear. The CDR3 here is CATTEHYGYTF. The CDR3, as DNA: TGTGCCACCACAGAACACTATGGCTACACCTTC.